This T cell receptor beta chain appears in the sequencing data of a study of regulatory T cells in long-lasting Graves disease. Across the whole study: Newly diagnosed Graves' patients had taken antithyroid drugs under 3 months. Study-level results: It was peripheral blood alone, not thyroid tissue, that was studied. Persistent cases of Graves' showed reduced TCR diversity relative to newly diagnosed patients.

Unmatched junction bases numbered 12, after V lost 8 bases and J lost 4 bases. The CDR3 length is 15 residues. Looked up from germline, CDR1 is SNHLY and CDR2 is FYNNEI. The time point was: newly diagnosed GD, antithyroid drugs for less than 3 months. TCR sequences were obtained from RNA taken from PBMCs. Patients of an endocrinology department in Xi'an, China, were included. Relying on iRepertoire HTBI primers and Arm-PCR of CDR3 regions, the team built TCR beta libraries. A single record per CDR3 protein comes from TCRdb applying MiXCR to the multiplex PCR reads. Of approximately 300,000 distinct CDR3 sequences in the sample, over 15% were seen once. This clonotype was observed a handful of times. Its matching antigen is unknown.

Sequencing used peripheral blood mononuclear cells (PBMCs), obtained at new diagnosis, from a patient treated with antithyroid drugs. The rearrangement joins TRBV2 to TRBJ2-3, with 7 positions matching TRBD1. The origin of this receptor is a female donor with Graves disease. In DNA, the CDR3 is TGTGCCAGCTCCGAACAGGGGCGCCTCGCAGATACGCAGTATTTT. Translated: CASSEQGRLADTQYF. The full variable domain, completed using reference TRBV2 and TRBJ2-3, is EPEVTQTPSHQVTQMGQEVILRCVPISNHLYFYWYRQILGQKVEFLVSFYNNEISEKSEIFDDQFSVERPDGSNFTLKIRSTKLEDSAMYFCASSEQGRLADTQYFGPGTRLTVL.